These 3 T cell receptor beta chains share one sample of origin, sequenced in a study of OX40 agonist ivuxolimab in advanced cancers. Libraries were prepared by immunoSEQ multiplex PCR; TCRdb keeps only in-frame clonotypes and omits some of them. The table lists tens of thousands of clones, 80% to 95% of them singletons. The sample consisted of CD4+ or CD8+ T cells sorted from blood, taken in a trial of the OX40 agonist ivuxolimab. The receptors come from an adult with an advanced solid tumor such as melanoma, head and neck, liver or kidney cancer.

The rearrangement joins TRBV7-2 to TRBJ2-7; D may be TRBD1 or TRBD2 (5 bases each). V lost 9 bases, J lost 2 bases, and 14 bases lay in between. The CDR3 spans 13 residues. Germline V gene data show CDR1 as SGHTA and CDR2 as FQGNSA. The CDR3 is CASWDPGAYEQYF. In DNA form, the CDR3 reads TGTGCCAGTTGGGACCCCGGCGCCTACGAGCAGTACTTC.

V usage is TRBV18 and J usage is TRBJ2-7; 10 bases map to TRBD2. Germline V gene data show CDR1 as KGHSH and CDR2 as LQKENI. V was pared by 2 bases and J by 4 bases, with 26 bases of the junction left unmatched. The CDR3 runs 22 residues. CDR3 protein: CASSPSLRFGLAGVRPLYEQYF. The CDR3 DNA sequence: TGTGCCAGCTCACCAAGCTTGCGTTTCGGGCTAGCGGGGGTCCGTCCCCTGTACGAGCAGTACTTC. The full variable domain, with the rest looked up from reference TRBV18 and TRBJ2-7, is NAGVMQNPRHLVRRRGQEARLRCSPMKGHSHVYWYRQLPEEGLKFMVYLQKENIIDESGMPKERFSAEFPKEGPSILRIQQVVRGDSAAYFCASSPSLRFGLAGVRPLYEQYFGPGTRLTVT.

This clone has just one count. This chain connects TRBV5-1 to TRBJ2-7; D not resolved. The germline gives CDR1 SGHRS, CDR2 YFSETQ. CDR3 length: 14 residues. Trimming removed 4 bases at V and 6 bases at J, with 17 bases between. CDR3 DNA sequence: TGCGCCAGCAGCCCTATTGAGGAGCTAAGCGAGCAGTACTTC. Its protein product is CASSPIEELSEQYF.